The following is a T cell receptor (beta chain) sequence with its context. This clone's antigen is unknown. No base quality values were provided; no much bigger clone lies one nucleotide off. Other DNA sequences in this specimen translate into the identical CDR3. This sample stems from a study of pediatric ulcerative colitis (dated by TCRdb to the late 2010s). General notes on the study: Among the ulcerative colitis patients, roughly 7 had pancolitis and two had left-sided colitis, and histology in every patient was consistent with ulcerative colitis. From under ten newly diagnosed, treatment-naive pediatric ulcerative colitis patients and four non-IBD control children, paired blood and rectal samples were collected. The Pediatric Ulcerative Colitis Activity Index classified two patients as having mild disease, four as having moderate disease and three as having acute severe colitis.

No immunosuppressive medication had been given to the ulcerative colitis patients before the diagnostic colonoscopy. Blood was sampled at the same time as the colonoscopy. The Wizard kit (Promega) was used to extract genomic DNA from blood and intestinal samples. From the germline V gene (reference sequence), CDR1 is MNHEY and CDR2 is SMNVEV. Inclusive of the bounding cysteine and phenylalanine, the CDR3 is 13 residues long. This entry keeps only the CDR3 DNA: 39 bases, framed from base 1. The germline ends are 10 bases apart after V is trimmed by 5 bases and J by 2 bases. The full study reports these points: Clonal overlap between a subject's own blood and rectum was significantly greater in ulcerative colitis patients than in controls, which suggests more T cell trafficking to inflamed tissue. Features of the rectal repertoire distinguished controls, mild-moderate colitis patients and acute severe colitis patients, and in acute severe colitis rectal diversity was lower because of clonal expansions. With only four individuals, the healthy control group was small. Repertoires were derived from total lymphocyte DNA, so rare subsets such as regulatory T cells may have patterns not reflected. A couple of patients' blood samples yielded substantially fewer templates for technical reasons and were excluded from blood-rectal overlap analysis. A couple of rectal CDR3 clonotypes turned up in every ulcerative colitis patient but in none of the controls.

Through the immunoSEQ TRB Survey service, multiplex V and J primers were used to amplify rearranged CDR3 beta regions from genomic DNA. Survey-level sequencing depth of up to 500,000 reads per sample was used to keep depth equal across samples. Libraries were purified and pooled, and sequencing was performed on Illumina technology. The source study handled its data this way. immunoSEQ online tools were used for productive clonality, sample overlap, pairwise scatters, CDR3 beta length, V/D/J gene usage and productiveness. Calculated diversity was the number of unique rearrangements divided by total templates times 100; Shannon and Simpson indices were also computed. Z-score normalized data were analyzed by principal component analysis with the R prcomp function and the ggbiplot package. Morisita's index was used to quantify the clonal overlap between blood and rectum within each subject. As stored in TCRdb, this immuneACCESS dataset retains in-frame rearrangements with V and J assigned. A fraction of the clones does not appear; measured against another copy, unresolved V genes explain less than half of the discrepancy, and the remainder lacks a known reason. D and trimming come from the DNA, and the V and J calls and clone size come from that table. A total of about 64,000 clones appear in this sample, around 85% of them only once. Approximately 3.5% of the sample rests with the top ten.

The chain uses TRBV27 and TRBJ2-7; the D segment could be TRBD1, given 6 matching bases. The source material was blood. The TCR originated in a boy aged 5-17 years with severe ulcerative colitis. The CDR3 here reads CASSPQGPYEQYF. The DNA sequence is as follows: TGTGCCAGCAGTCCTCAGGGGCCCTACGAGCAGTACTTC.